A selection of T cell receptor beta chains follows, all from one sample in a study of blood T cell repertoires in COVID-19. This table comes from immunoSEQ multiplex PCR, and its TCRdb copy is limited to in-frame clones, with some not included. The sample comprises about 140,000 clones, 70% to 90% of which are singletons, and over 5% rests with the top ten. Sequencing was performed on peripheral blood. The receptors were gathered from a human donor in a cohort sampled during active COVID-19. Each CDR3 is given with its conserved first and last residue. Fields, in order: J gene, clone size, D gene, V gene, CDR3 protein, CDR3 DNA. The D gene is left open where the match is weak. Size tells how often a clone was seen (once, few, many) or the class of an expanded clone, and some rows leave it out.

>TRBJ2-2|-|-|TRBV28
CASSPGGYRTGELFF
TGTGCCAGCAGTCCCGGGGGATACCGAACCGGGGAGCTGTTTTTT
>TRBJ2-1|-|-|TRBV27
CASSSGGSSYNEQFF
TGTGCCAGCAGTTCCGGCGGAAGCTCCTACAATGAGCAGTTCTTC
>TRBJ2-1|-|TRBD1|TRBV5-4
CASSKPTGDNEQFF
TGTGCCAGCAGCAAACCGACAGGGGACAATGAGCAGTTCTTC
>TRBJ2-7|-|TRBD1|TRBV11-2
CASSFGTGPYEQYF
TGTGCCAGCAGCTTTGGGACAGGTCCCTACGAGCAGTACTTC
>TRBJ2-3|-|-|TRBV6-5
CASRRDTTDTQYF
TGTGCCAGCAGACGGGACACCACAGATACGCAGTATTTT
>TRBJ1-5|-|-|TRBV30
CAWSRQGSQPQHF
TGTGCCTGGAGTCGGCAGGGGAGCCAGCCCCAGCATTTT
>TRBJ2-1|-|-|TRBV14
CASSQVTGYNEQFF
TGTGCCAGCAGCCAAGTTACGGGGTACAATGAGCAGTTCTTC
>TRBJ2-4|-|TRBD1|TRBV6-1
CASSGLGQGEVGKNIQYF
TGTGCCAGCAGTGGACTGGGACAGGGGGAAGTGGGCAAAAACATTCAGTACTTC
>TRBJ2-7|-|-|TRBV11-2
CASSPGWRGAPVKQYF
TGTGCCAGCAGCCCCGGATGGCGCGGGGCCCCGGTTAAGCAGTACTTC
>TRBJ2-1|-|TRBD1|TRBV25-1
CASRDPGQGIVGEQFF
TGTGCCAGCCGCGACCCGGGACAGGGGATCGTCGGTGAGCAGTTCTTC
>TRBJ1-5|once|TRBD1|TRBV27
CASRIGTGGSPQHF
TGTGCCAGCAGGATAGGGACAGGGGGCTCGCCCCAGCATTTT
>TRBJ1-5|-|-|TRBV6-6
CASQQGSGQPQHF
TGTGCCAGTCAGCAGGGCTCCGGTCAGCCCCAGCATTTT
>TRBJ2-7|once|TRBD1|TRBV27
CASSLGGQGYEQYF
TGTGCCAGCAGTTTGGGGGGACAGGGTTACGAGCAGTACTTC
>TRBJ2-1|once|-|TRBV6-1
CASSEALSGTYNEQFF
TGTGCCAGCAGTGAAGCGCTTTCAGGGACCTACAATGAGCAGTTCTTC
>TRBJ1-1|-|-|TRBV7-3
CASSYYAGTEAFF
TGTGCCAGCAGCTACTATGCGGGCACTGAAGCTTTCTTT
>TRBJ2-5|-|TRBD2|TRBV7-6
CASSLVLRGVQETQYF
TGTGCCAGCAGCTTAGTGCTGCGGGGGGTCCAAGAGACCCAGTACTTC
>TRBJ2-7|-|TRBD1|TRBV2
CASMGDRASYEQYF
TGTGCCAGCATGGGGGACAGGGCGTCCTACGAGCAGTACTTC
>TRBJ2-7|-|TRBD1|TRBV30
CAWATGTGTYEQYF
TGTGCCTGGGCTACCGGGACAGGGACCTACGAGCAGTACTTC
>TRBJ2-3|few|TRBD2|TRBV7-3
CASSPKGLAGGGDTQYF
TGTGCCAGCAGCCCAAAAGGACTAGCGGGAGGTGGAGATACGCAGTATTTT
>TRBJ2-3|-|TRBD2|TRBV24-1
CATSGGVTGTSGRGPDTQYF
TGTGCCACCAGTGGTGGGGTAACCGGGACTAGCGGGAGAGGCCCAGATACGCAGTATTTT